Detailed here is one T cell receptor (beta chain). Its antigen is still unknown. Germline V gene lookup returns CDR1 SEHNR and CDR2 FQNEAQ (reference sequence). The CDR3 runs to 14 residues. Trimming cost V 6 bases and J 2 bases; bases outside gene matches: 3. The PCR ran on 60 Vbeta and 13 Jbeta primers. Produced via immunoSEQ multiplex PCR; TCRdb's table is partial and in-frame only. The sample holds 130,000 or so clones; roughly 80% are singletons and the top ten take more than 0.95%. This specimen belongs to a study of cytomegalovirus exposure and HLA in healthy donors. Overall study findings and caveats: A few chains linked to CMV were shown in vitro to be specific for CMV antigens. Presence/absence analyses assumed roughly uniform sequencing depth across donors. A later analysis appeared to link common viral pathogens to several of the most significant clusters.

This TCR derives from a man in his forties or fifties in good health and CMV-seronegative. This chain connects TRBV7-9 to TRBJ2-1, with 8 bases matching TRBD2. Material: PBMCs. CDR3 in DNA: TGTGCCAGCAGAGCTAGCGGGCCCTACAATGAGCAGTTCTTC. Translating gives CASRASGPYNEQFF. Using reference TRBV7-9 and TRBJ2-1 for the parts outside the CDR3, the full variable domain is DTGVSQNPRHKITKRGQNVTFRCDPISEHNRLYWYRQTLGQGPEFLTYFQNEAQLEKSRLLSDRFSAERPKGSFSTLEIQRTEQGDSAMYLCASRASGPYNEQFFGPGTRLTVL.